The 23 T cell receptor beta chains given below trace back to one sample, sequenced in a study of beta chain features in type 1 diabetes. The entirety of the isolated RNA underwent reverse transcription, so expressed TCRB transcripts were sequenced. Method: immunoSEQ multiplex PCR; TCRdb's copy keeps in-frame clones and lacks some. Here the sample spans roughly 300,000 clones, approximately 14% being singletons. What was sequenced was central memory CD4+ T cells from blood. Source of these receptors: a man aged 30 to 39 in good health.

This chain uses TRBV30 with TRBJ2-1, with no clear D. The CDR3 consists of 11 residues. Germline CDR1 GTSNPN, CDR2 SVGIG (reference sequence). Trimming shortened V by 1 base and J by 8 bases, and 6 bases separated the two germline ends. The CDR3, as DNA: TGTGCCTGGAGTGGGTGGTATGAGCAGTTCTTC. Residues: CAWSGWYEQFF. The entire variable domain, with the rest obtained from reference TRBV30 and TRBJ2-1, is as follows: SQTIHQWPATLVQPVGSPLSLECTVEGTSNPNLYWYRQAAGRGLQLLFYSVGIGQISSEVPQNLSASRPQDRQFILSSKKLLLSDSGFYLCAWSGWYEQFFGPGTRLTVL.

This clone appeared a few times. The CDR3 nucleotides read TGTGCTAGTGGTTCCGGTTGGACAGGGGTTAACACTGAAGCTTTCTTT. Translating gives CASGSGWTGVNTEAFF. The V call is TRBV12-5, the J call TRBJ1-1, with TRBD1 matching over 9 bases. The CDR3 covers 16 residues. CDR1 LGHNT and CDR2 FRNRAP come from the germline V gene. Trimming removed 4 bases from V and 2 bases from J; junction bases left unmatched: 8.

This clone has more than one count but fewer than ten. The CDR3 DNA follows: TGTGCCAGCAGCGTAGTGAGGGTTAATCAGCCCCAGCATTTT. Amino acid sequence: CASSVVRVNQPQHF. This chain uses TRBV9 with TRBJ1-5; D call uncertain. Germline CDR1 is SGDLS and CDR2 is YYNGEE. This CDR3 region has 14 residues. Trimming cost V 0 bases and J 4 bases, with 8 bases left between them. Drawing the rest from reference TRBV9 and TRBJ1-5, the complete variable domain is DSGVTQTPKHLITATGQRVTLRCSPRSGDLSVYWYQQSLDQGLQFLIQYYNGEERAKGNILERFSAQQFPDLHSELNLSSLELGDSALYFCASSVVRVNQPQHFGDGTRLSIL.

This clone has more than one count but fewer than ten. In nucleotides, the CDR3 is TGTGCCAGCAGCACGGCGACAGGGCAGGGCTACACCTTC. Protein: CASSTATGQGYTF. The rearrangement uses TRBV7-3 and TRBJ1-2; TRBD1 aligns across 7 bases. The CDR3 is 13 amino acids. Germline CDR1 reads SGHTA; CDR2 reads FQGTGA. With V trimmed by 5 bases and J by 8 bases, 8 bases remained unmatched.

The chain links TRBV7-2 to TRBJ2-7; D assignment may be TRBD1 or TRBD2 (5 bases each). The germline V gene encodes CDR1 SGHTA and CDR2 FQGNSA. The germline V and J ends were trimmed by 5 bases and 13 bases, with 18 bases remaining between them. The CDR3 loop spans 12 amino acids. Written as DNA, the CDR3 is TGTGCCAGCAGCCCACGGGACGGGCGTATCTACGTC. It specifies CASSPRDGRIYV.

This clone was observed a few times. The CDR3 bases are TGTGCCAGCAGCCTAGCCGGGACTAGCGACTACAATGAGCAGTTCTTC. It codes for CASSLAGTSDYNEQFF. The V call is TRBV4-2, the J call TRBJ2-1; the match to TRBD2 covers 10 bases. CDR1 LGHNA and CDR2 YNFKEQ come from the germline V gene. The CDR3 runs to 16 residues. With 4 bases clipped from V and 3 bases from J, the junction kept 6 bases outside the gene matches.

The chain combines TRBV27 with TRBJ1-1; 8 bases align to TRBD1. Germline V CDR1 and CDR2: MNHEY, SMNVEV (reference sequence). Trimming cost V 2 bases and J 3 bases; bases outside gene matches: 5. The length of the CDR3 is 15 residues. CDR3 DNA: TGTGCCAGCAGTTTAGGGACAGGTCCCTACACTGAAGCTTTCTTT. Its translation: CASSLGTGPYTEAFF.

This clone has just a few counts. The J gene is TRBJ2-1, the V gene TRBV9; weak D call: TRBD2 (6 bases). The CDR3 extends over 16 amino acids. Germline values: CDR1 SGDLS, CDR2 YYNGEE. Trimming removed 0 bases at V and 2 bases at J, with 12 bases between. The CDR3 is CASSVVAAGTYNEQFF. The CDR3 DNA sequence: TGTGCCAGCAGCGTAGTGGCAGCGGGCACCTACAATGAGCAGTTCTTC.

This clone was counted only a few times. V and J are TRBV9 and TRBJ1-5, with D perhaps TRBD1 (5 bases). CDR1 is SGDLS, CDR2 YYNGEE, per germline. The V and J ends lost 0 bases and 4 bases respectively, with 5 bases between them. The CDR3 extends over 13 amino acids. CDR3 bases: TGTGCCAGCAGCGTAGCAGGGAATCAGCCCCAGCATTTT. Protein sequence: CASSVAGNQPQHF.

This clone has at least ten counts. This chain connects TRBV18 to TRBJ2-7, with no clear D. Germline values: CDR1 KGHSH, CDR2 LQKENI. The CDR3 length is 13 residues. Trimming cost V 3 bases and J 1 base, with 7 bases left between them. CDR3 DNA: TGTGCCAGCTCACCCGGCAGGTCCTACGAGCAGTACGTC. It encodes CASSPGRSYEQYV.

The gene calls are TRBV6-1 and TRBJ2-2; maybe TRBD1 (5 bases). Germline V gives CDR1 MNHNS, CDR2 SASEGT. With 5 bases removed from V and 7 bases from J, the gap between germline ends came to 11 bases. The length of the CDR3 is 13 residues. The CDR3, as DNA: TGTGCCAGCAGTTATCAGGGATTCGGGGAGCTGTTTTTT. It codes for CASSYQGFGELFF.

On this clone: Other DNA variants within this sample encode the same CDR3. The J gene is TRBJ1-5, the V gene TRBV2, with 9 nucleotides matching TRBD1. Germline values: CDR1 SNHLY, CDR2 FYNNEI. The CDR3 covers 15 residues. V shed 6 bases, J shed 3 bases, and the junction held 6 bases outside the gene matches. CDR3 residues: CASRKDRGDNQPQHF. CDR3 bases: TGTGCCAGCAGGAAGGACAGGGGAGACAATCAGCCCCAGCATTTT.

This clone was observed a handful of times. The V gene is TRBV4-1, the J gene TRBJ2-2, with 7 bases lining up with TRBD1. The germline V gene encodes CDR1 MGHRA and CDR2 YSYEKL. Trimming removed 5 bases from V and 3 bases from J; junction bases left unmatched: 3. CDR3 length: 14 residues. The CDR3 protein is CASSWDRDTGELFF. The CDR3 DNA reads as TGCGCCAGCAGCTGGGACAGAGACACCGGGGAGCTGTTTTTT.

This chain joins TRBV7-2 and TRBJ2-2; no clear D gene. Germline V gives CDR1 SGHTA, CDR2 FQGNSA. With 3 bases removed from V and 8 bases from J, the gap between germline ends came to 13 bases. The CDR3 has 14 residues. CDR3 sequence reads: CASSFRAPVGELFF. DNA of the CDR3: TGTGCCAGCAGCTTTAGGGCCCCCGTAGGGGAGCTGTTTTTT. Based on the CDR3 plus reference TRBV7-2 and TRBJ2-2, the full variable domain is GAGVSQSPSNKVTEKGKDVELRCDPISGHTALYWYRQSLGQGLEFLIYFQGNSAPDKSGLPSDRFSAERTGGSVSTLTIQRTQQEDSAVYLCASSFRAPVGELFFGEGSRLTVL.

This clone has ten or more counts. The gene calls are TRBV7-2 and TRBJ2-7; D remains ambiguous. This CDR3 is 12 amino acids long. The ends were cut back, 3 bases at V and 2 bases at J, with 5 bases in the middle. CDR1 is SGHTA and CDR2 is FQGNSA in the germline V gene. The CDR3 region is CASSFDTYEQYF. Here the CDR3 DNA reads TGTGCCAGCAGCTTTGACACCTACGAGCAGTACTTC.

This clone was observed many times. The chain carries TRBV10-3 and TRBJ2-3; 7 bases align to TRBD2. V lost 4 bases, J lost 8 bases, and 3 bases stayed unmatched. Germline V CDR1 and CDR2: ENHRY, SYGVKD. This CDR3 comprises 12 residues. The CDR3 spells CAISGTSGTQYF. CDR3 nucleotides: TGTGCCATCAGTGGGACTAGTGGTACGCAGTATTTT.

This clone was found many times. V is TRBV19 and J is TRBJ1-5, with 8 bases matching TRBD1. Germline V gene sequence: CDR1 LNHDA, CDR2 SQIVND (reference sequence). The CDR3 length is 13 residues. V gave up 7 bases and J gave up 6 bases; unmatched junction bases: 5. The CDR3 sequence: CASNTQGAQPQHF. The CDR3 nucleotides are TGTGCCAGTAATACCCAGGGGGCTCAGCCCCAGCATTTT. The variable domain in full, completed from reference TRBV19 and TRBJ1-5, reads DGGITQSPKYLFRKEGQNVTLSCEQNLNHDAMYWYRQDPGQGLRLIYYSQIVNDFQKGDIAEGYSVSREKKESFPLTVTSAQKNPTAFYLCASNTQGAQPQHFGDGTRLSIL.

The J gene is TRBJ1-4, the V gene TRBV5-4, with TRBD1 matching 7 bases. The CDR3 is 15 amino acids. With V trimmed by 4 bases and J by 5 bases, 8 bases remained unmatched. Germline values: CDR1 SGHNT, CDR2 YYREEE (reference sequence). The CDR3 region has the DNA TGTGCCAGCAGCGCGGCCGGGACAGCGAATGAAAAACTGTTTTTT. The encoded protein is CASSAAGTANEKLFF.

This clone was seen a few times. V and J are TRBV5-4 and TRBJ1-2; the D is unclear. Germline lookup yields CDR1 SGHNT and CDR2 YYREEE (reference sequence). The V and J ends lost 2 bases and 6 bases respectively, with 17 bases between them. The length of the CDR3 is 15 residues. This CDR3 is CASSFLGGRGDGYTF. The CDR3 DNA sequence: TGTGCCAGCAGCTTCTTAGGTGGTAGAGGAGATGGCTACACCTTC.

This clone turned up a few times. CDR3 nucleotide sequence: TGTGCCAGCAGTGTACAGGGGACAGATACGCAGTATTTT. This encodes CASSVQGTDTQYF. The chain links TRBV6-6 to TRBJ2-3, with TRBD1 identical over 7 bases. Per germline, CDR1 MNHNY and CDR2 SVGAGI (reference sequence). The CDR3 length is 13 residues. V dropped 5 bases and J dropped 3; count of bases not matched to a gene: 2.

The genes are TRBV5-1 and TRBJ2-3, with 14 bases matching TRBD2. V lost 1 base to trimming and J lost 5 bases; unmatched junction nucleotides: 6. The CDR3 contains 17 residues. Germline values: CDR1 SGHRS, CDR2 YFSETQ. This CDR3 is CASSLYGTSGSLDTQYF. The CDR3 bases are TGCGCCAGCAGCTTGTACGGGACTAGCGGGAGTTTAGATACGCAGTATTTT.

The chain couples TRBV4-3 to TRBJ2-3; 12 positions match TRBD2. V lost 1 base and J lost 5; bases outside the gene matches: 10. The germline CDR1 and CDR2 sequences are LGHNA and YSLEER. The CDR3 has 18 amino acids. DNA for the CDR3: TGCGCCAGCAGCCAAGGAGGGGGGCCACTAGCGGGAGGAGATACGCAGTATTTT. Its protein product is CASSQGGGPLAGGDTQYF.

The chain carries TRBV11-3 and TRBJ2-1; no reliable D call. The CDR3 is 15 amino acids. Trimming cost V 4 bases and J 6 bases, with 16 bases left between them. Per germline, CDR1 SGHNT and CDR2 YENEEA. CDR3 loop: CASSSYSGFGNEQFF. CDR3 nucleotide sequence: TGTGCCAGCAGCTCCTATTCAGGATTCGGCAATGAGCAGTTCTTC.